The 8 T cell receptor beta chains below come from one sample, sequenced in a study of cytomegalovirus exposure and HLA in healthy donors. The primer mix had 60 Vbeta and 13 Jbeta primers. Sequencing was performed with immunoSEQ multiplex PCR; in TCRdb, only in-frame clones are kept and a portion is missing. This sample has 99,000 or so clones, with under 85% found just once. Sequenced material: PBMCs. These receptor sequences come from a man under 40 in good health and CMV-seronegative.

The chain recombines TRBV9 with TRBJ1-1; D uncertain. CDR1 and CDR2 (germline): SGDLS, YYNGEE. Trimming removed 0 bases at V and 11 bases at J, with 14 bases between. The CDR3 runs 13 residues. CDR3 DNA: TGTGCCAGCAGCGTAGCCCGGGAGAGCGAGGCTTTCTTT. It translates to CASSVARESEAFF. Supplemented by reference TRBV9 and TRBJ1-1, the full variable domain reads DSGVTQTPKHLITATGQRVTLRCSPRSGDLSVYWYQQSLDQGLQFLIQYYNGEERAKGNILERFSAQQFPDLHSELNLSSLELGDSALYFCASSVARESEAFFGQGTRLTVV.

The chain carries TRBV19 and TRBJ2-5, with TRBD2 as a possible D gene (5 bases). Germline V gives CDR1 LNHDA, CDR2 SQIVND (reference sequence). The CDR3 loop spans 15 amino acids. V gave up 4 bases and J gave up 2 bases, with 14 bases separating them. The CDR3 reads CASSNPAVGQETQYF. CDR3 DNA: TGTGCCAGTAGTAACCCAGCGGTTGGACAAGAGACCCAGTACTTC.

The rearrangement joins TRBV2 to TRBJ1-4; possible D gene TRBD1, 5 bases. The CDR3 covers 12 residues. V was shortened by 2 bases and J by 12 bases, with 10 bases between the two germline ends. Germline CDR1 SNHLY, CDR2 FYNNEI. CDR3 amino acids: CASSERTRQLFF. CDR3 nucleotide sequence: TGTGCCAGCAGTGAACGGACAAGACAACTGTTTTTT.

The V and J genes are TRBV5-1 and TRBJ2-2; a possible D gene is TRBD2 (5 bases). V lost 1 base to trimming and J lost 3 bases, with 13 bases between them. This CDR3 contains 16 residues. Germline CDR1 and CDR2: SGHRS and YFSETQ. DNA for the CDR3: TGCGCCAGCAGCTTGTTAGGGTTCGGGGACACCGGGGAGCTGTTTTTT. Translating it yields CASSLLGFGDTGELFF.

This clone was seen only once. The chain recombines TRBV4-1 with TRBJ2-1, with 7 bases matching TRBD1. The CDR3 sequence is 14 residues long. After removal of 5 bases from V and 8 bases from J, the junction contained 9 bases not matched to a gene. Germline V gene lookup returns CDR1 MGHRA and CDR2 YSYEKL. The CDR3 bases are TGCGCCAGCAGCGGCGACAGGGACGAGGATGAGCAGTTCTTC. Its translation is CASSGDRDEDEQFF.

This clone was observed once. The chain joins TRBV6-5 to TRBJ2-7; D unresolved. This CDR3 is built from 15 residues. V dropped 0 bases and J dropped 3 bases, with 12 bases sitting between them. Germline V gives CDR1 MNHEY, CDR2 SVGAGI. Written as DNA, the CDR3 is TGTGCCAGCAGTTACTCCCAACAAGATCACTACGAGCAGTACTTC. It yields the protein CASSYSQQDHYEQYF.

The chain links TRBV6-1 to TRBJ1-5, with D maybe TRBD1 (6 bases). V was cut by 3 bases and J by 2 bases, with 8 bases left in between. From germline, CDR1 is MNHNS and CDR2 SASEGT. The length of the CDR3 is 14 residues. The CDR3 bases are TGTGCCAGCAGTGAGAGACAGGGCAATCAGCCCCAGCATTTT. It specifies CASSERQGNQPQHF.

CDR3 residues: CASSPQGLNYGYTF. The DNA of the CDR3 is TGTGCCAGCAGTCCCCAGGGGTTGAACTATGGCTACACCTTC. The chain is built from TRBV6-5 and TRBJ1-2, with D perhaps matching TRBD1 (6 bases). Per the germline V gene, CDR1 is MNHEY and CDR2 is SVGAGI. Trimming took off 5 bases at V and 2 bases at J, with 12 bases between the two ends. The CDR3 has 14 amino acids.